Below, 14 T cell receptor beta chains from the same sample are listed, as sequenced in a study of shared clonotypes between healthy human individuals. Repertoires were generated with immunoSEQ multiplex PCR, while TCRdb's copy carries only in-frame clones and drops some. The sample consists of hundreds of thousands of clones, 74% of them appearing once. Sequencing was performed on memory CD4+ T cells sorted from blood. Indicated subset: CD45RA-negative fraction. The receptors were gathered from a woman in her thirties in good health.

The chain uses TRBV25-1 and TRBJ2-1; D call uncertain. Between the trimmed V and J ends, which lost 4 bases and 0 bases, there was a span of 7 bases. Per the germline V gene, CDR1 is MGHDK and CDR2 is SYGVNS. The CDR3 runs to 14 residues. CDR3 region: CASSGRNSYNEQFF. The CDR3 DNA sequence: TGTGCCAGCAGTGGACGAAACTCCTACAATGAGCAGTTCTTC.

This rearrangement joins TRBV6-6 to TRBJ2-7; D is perhaps TRBD2 (5 bases). Germline assignment: CDR1 MNHNY and CDR2 SVGAGI (reference sequence). This CDR3 is 15 amino acids long. V was trimmed by 5 bases and J by 1 base, leaving 15 bases between them. CDR3 sequence: CASSTNPTNSYEQYF. The CDR3, as DNA: TGTGCCAGCAGTACAAATCCGACTAATTCCTACGAGCAGTACTTC.

This chain joins TRBV27 and TRBJ1-1, with D unclear. V lost 5 bases to trimming and J lost 4 bases, with 17 bases between them. This CDR3 comprises 15 residues. CDR1 is MNHEY and CDR2 is SMNVEV in the germline V gene (reference sequence). In DNA form, the CDR3 reads TGTGCCAGCAGTCTACAACCTTCCGCTTTCACTGAAGCTTTCTTT. Protein product: CASSLQPSAFTEAFF.

The chain employs TRBV19 and TRBJ2-5; D perhaps matches TRBD1 (8 bases). V lost 8 bases and J 4 bases, leaving 14 bases between the germline ends. The CDR3 loop spans 13 amino acids. Germline V lookup: CDR1 LNHDA, CDR2 SQIVND (reference sequence). CDR3 amino acids: CASANRGGETQYF. The CDR3 coding sequence is TGTGCCAGTGCTAACAGGGGGGGAGAGACCCAGTACTTC. The full variable domain, rest sourced from reference TRBV19 and TRBJ2-5, is DGGITQSPKYLFRKEGQNVTLSCEQNLNHDAMYWYRQDPGQGLRLIYYSQIVNDFQKGDIAEGYSVSREKKESFPLTVTSAQKNPTAFYLCASANRGGETQYFGPGTRLLVL.

The gene calls are TRBV25-1 and TRBJ1-1; 10 bases match TRBD1. The trim removed 7 bases at V and 6 bases at J, leaving 8 bases unmatched. CDR1 and CDR2 from the germline V gene are MGHDK and SYGVNS. This CDR3 has 14 amino acids. The CDR3: CASNPTGGGAEAFF. CDR3 coding DNA: TGTGCCAGCAACCCGACAGGGGGCGGGGCTGAAGCTTTCTTT.

In its sample, this clone was seen a few times. This rearrangement joins TRBV6-6 to TRBJ2-7; 12 bases line up with TRBD2. Trimming removed 4 bases from V and 3 bases from J; junction bases left unmatched: 4. Germline V gene data show CDR1 as MNHNY and CDR2 as SVGAGI (reference sequence). The CDR3 totals 15 residues. The CDR3 coding sequence is TGTGCCAGCAGTTCACCGGGACTAGCGGGCTACGAGCAGTACTTC. This sequence encodes CASSSPGLAGYEQYF.

This sequence joins TRBV11-2 and TRBJ2-2, with 10 nucleotides matching TRBD1. Germline V gene data show CDR1 as SGHAT and CDR2 as FQNNGV. V lost 5 bases and J lost 4; bases outside the gene matches: 4. This CDR3 has 15 residues. The CDR3 region has the DNA TGTGCCAGCAGCCTACGGGACAGGGGCACCGGGGAGCTGTTTTTT. It specifies CASSLRDRGTGELFF.

This rearrangement joins TRBV18 to TRBJ2-7; 7 nucleotides match TRBD2. The CDR3 has 14 residues. V shed 1 base, J shed 5 bases, and the junction held 5 bases outside the gene matches. Germline V lookup: CDR1 KGHSH, CDR2 LQKENI. The CDR3 nucleotides are TGTGCCAGCTCACCACAGCGGGGAGGTAACGAGCAGTACTTC. Protein: CASSPQRGGNEQYF.

This clone has just one count. The chain combines TRBV7-8 with TRBJ1-3; possibly TRBD1 for D (6 bases). Trimming shortened V by 4 bases and J by 2 bases, and 12 bases separated the two germline ends. This CDR3 is built from 15 residues. The germline gives CDR1 SGHVS, CDR2 FQNEAQ. The CDR3 is CASSYTGLAGNTIYF. CDR3 coding DNA: TGTGCCAGCAGCTATACAGGGCTAGCTGGAAACACCATATATTTT. The entire variable domain, with the rest obtained from reference TRBV7-8 and TRBJ1-3, is as follows: GAGVSQSPRYKVAKRGQDVALRCDPISGHVSLFWYQQALGQGPEFLTYFQNEAQLDKSGLPSDRFFAERPEGSVSTLKIQRTQQEDSAVYLCASSYTGLAGNTIYFGEGSWLTVV.

Of note for this clone: Other DNA sequences in this specimen translate into the identical CDR3. The genes are TRBV11-2 and TRBJ2-7; TRBD2 agrees at 11 bases. CDR3 length: 15 residues. V lost 0 bases and J lost 4; bases outside the gene matches: 2. The germline V gene has CDR1 SGHAT and CDR2 FQNNGV. CDR3 sequence: CASSLDTSGSYEQYF. In nucleotides, the CDR3 is TGTGCCAGCAGCTTAGACACTAGCGGGAGTTACGAGCAGTACTTC.

This chain links TRBV14 with TRBJ1-1, with D perhaps TRBD1 (6 bases). Germline V lookup: CDR1 SGHDN, CDR2 FVKESK. V lost 0 bases and J 4 bases, leaving 18 bases between the germline ends. CDR3 length equals 17 residues. CDR3 sequence: CASSQDAGDIALTEAFF. The DNA of the CDR3 is TGTGCCAGCAGCCAAGATGCGGGGGACATAGCTCTCACTGAAGCTTTCTTT. The variable domain in full, completed from reference TRBV14 and TRBJ1-1, reads EAGVTQFPSHSVIEKGQTVTLRCDPISGHDNLYWYRRVMGKEIKFLLHFVKESKQDESGMPNNRFLAERTGGTYSTLKVQPAELEDSGVYFCASSQDAGDIALTEAFFGQGTRLTVV.

The rearrangement joins TRBV15 to TRBJ1-4; a weak D match, TRBD1 (5 bases). The CDR3 runs 13 residues. Deletions cut 0 bases from V and 8 bases from J, with 7 bases between. Germline CDR1 reads LNHNV; CDR2 reads YYDKDF (reference sequence). DNA for the CDR3: TGTGCCACCAGCAGAGATCAGGGAGAAAAACTGTTTTTT. This codes for CATSRDQGEKLFF.

The chain carries TRBV29-1 and TRBJ1-5, with no clear D. With 4 bases removed from V and 3 bases from J, the gap between germline ends came to 7 bases. The CDR3 runs to 12 residues. The germline V gene has CDR1 SQVTM and CDR2 ANQGSEA. In DNA form, the CDR3 reads TGCAGCGTTGGGGTCCACAATCAGCCCCAGCATTTT. Translating gives CSVGVHNQPQHF.

In this sample, this clone turned up a few times. V gene TRBV27 combines with J gene TRBJ1-2, with 9 bases that match TRBD1. The germline CDR1 and CDR2 sequences are MNHEY and SMNVEV (reference sequence). CDR3 length: 14 residues. V lost 6 bases and J lost 7; bases outside the gene matches: 9. CDR3 DNA sequence: TGTGCCAGCAGCCGGGGACAGGGAGAGTTTGGCTACACCTTC. It encodes CASSRGQGEFGYTF.